The source of this T cell receptor beta chain is a study of blood T cell repertoires in COVID-19. Study as a whole: COVID-19 samples from acute and convalescent phases originated in the United States, Italy and Spain. The analysed material was cDNA or gDNA that came from T cells, B-cell-depleted T cells, or PBMCs.

Authors' processing steps: Estimated nucleated cell counts came from reference gene primer amplification. TCRdb keeps only in-frame clones here, not all; method: immunoSEQ multiplex PCR. The DNA gave D and trimming, while V, J and clone size come from that table. Counted here are 85,000 to 100,000 clones, about four fifths occurring once; the ten biggest clones make up 15% to 20%. V was clipped by 5 bases and J by 4 bases, with 9 bases between them. The CDR3 has 13 residues. The TCR originated in a woman of 80 years or more with active or convalescent COVID-19. The sequenced sample consisted of peripheral blood. This chain links TRBV12-3 or TRBV12-4 with TRBJ2-1; a weak D match, TRBD1 (5 bases). Written as DNA, the CDR3 is TGTGCCAGCAGTACAGACAGTTACAATGAGCAGTTCTTC. It codes for CASSTDSYNEQFF.